This T cell receptor beta chain is drawn from a study of T cells in localized non-small cell lung cancer. Germline trimming cut 4 bases from V and 7 bases from J; bases unmatched to any gene: 5. The V gene's germline CDR1 is SQVTM and CDR2 ANQGSEA. The CDR3 totals 12 residues. Using immunoSEQ multiplex PCR, the repertoire was profiled, and TCRdb retains in-frame clones only, with some absent. Here the sample spans approximately 25,000 clones, about nine tenths being singletons. The source is a woman aged 35-70 years with stage I lung adenocarcinoma. The chain joins TRBV29-1 to TRBJ1-2, with TRBD1 identical over 8 bases. The specimen comprised peripheral blood, sampled before any cancer treatment. Written as DNA, the CDR3 is TGCAGCGTTGGCCAGGGGGCAGGTGGCTACACCTTC. This sequence encodes CSVGQGAGGYTF.